This entry is about one TCR beta chain. What it binds is unknown. This record comes from a study of shared clonotypes between healthy human individuals. Overall study results and limits: Represented diversity, genetic and exposure-history alike, was limited by few donors.

An assay was performed, and its level was deep. It was around 300 ng DNA, 25,000 to 35,000 T cell genomes, that went into each replicate PCR of unsorted PBMC. This table comes from immunoSEQ multiplex PCR, and its TCRdb copy is limited to in-frame clones, with some not included. The table includes about 490,000 clones, over 65% detected once. Germline-derived CDR1 and CDR2 are SGHNT and YYREEE (reference sequence). V trimming: 6 bases; J trimming: 5 bases; junction bases outside the gene matches: 8. CDR3 length equals 13 residues. Genomic DNA for unsorted samples, which was extracted with the QIAamp DNA Blood Mini kit, came from about 90 million PBMCs.

This chain joins TRBV5-4 and TRBJ2-7, with 7 bases matching TRBD2. This TCR was sampled from a woman between 40 and 50 years old in good health. Some clones in this sample may be carry-over from other donors' samples. Sequenced sample: PBMCs. Here the CDR3 reads CASTSTSGNEQYF. The DNA for the CDR3 is TGTGCCAGCACCTCGACGAGCGGGAACGAGCAGTACTTC.